This entry lists 17 T cell receptor beta chains sequenced from one sample in a study of blood T cell repertoires in COVID-19. Assay: immunoSEQ multiplex PCR; the TCRdb copy retains only in-frame clones and omits some. The profile covers approximately 230,000 clones, with about 88% appearing a single time and about 2.1% taken by the ten largest. Sequencing was carried out using peripheral blood. These receptors were obtained from a woman aged 35 to 49 who had recovered from COVID-19.

This clone has only a few counts. This chain joins TRBV5-6 and TRBJ2-3, with TRBD1 as a possible D gene (5 bases). The V gene's germline CDR1 is SGHDT and CDR2 YYEEEE. The CDR3 loop spans 15 amino acids. The germline V and J ends were trimmed by 0 bases and 2 bases, with 10 bases remaining between them. The CDR3 nucleotides read TGTGCCAGCAGCTTGGAACAGGCTAACACAGATACGCAGTATTTT. This codes for CASSLEQANTDTQYF.

This chain joins TRBV3-1 (or the pseudogene TRBV3-2) and TRBJ1-5; maybe TRBD1 (6 bases). Per germline, CDR1 LGHDT and CDR2 YNNKEL (reference sequence). This CDR3 comprises 14 residues. Trimming removed 8 bases at V and 4 bases at J, with 15 bases between. The CDR3, as DNA: TGTGCCAGCGGCTTCTTGAGGGGGAATCAGCCCCAGCATTTT. This encodes CASGFLRGNQPQHF.

DNA for the CDR3: TGTGCCAGCAGTACAAGACAGCGACCTCCGTCCTATACGCAGTATTTT. This gives the protein CASSTRQRPPSYTQYF. The chain is built from TRBV6-2 or TRBV6-3 and TRBJ2-3, with a possible D match to TRBD1 (5 bases). The CDR3 runs to 16 residues. Germline V gene lookup returns CDR1 MNHEY and CDR2 SVGEGT. Deletions cut 5 bases from V and 7 bases from J, with 22 bases between.

This rearrangement joins TRBV4-3 to TRBJ1-2; D perhaps matches TRBD1 (5 bases). Germline CDR1 and CDR2: LGHNA and YSLEER. The V end was cut by 1 base, the J end by 5 bases, with 11 bases between. CDR3 size: 14 residues. CDR3 DNA sequence: TGCGCCAGCAGCCAAGGTGCAGGGCCATATGGCTACACCTTC. Its protein product is CASSQGAGPYGYTF.

The CDR3 loop reads CASSLKPSGGAGYNEQFF. In nucleotides, the CDR3 is TGTGCCAGCAGCTTAAAGCCTAGCGGGGGGGCCGGCTACAATGAGCAGTTCTTC. The gene calls are TRBV7-3 and TRBJ2-1; 12 nucleotides agree with TRBD2. Germline-derived CDR1 and CDR2 are SGHTA and FQGTGA. This CDR3 contains 18 residues. After removal of 1 base from V and 3 bases from J, the junction contained 7 bases not matched to a gene.

The chain uses TRBV6-4 and TRBJ2-3; 7 bases are a match to TRBD1. In germline, CDR1 is MRHNA, CDR2 SNTAGT. V was pared by 5 bases and J by 2 bases, with 13 bases of the junction left unmatched. This CDR3 region has 17 residues. The CDR3 sequence: CASSKLVGQVSTDTQYF. The CDR3, as DNA: TGTGCCAGCAGTAAGTTGGTCGGACAGGTCTCCACAGATACGCAGTATTTT.

The J gene is TRBJ1-4, the V gene TRBV19, with a weak D call TRBD1 (6 bases). This CDR3 has 14 amino acids. V was shortened by 5 bases and J by 7 bases, with 14 bases between the two germline ends. Germline CDR1 LNHDA, CDR2 SQIVND (reference sequence). CDR3: CASSFTGTLEKLFF. DNA of the CDR3: TGTGCCAGTAGTTTTACCGGGACACTTGAAAAACTGTTTTTT.

This clone was picked up one time. The chain employs TRBV7-2 and TRBJ1-2; 7 nucleotides match TRBD1. There are 14 residues in the CDR3. The V gene's germline CDR1 is SGHTA and CDR2 FQGNSA. V lost 0 bases and J lost 4; bases outside the gene matches: 2. The CDR3, as DNA: TGTGCCAGCAGCTTAGCCTGGGACAGCTATGGCTACACCTTC. This encodes CASSLAWDSYGYTF.

J is TRBJ2-7 and V is TRBV4-3, with a possible D match to TRBD2 (5 bases). CDR3 length: 15 amino acids. Germline assignment: CDR1 LGHNA and CDR2 YSLEER. V lost 3 bases and J 3 bases, leaving 15 bases between the germline ends. The CDR3 bases are TGCGCCAGCAGCCAGGATCCGGGAACTATCTACGAGCAGTACTTC. It specifies CASSQDPGTIYEQYF.

V and J are TRBV4-2 and TRBJ2-7; no firm D call. This CDR3 has 12 amino acids. Germline V gives CDR1 LGHNA, CDR2 YNFKEQ. V gave up 2 bases and J gave up 3 bases, with 5 bases separating them. The CDR3 sequence is CASSQTRYEQYF. The CDR3 DNA sequence: TGTGCCAGCAGCCAAACGCGCTACGAGCAGTACTTC.

The chain carries TRBV6-6 and TRBJ1-6; 8 nucleotides align to TRBD1. The CDR3 consists of 14 residues. V dropped 6 bases and J dropped 8; count of bases not matched to a gene: 6. From germline, CDR1 is MNHNY and CDR2 SVGAGI (reference sequence). The CDR3 DNA sequence: TGTGCCAGCAGCCTCCCAGGGGGCCATTCACCCCTCCACTTT. Its protein product is CASSLPGGHSPLHF.

The J gene is TRBJ2-7, the V gene TRBV4-3; the D gene is possibly TRBD1 (6 bases). This CDR3 has 14 amino acids. CDR1 LGHNA and CDR2 YSLEER come from the germline V gene. Trimming pared 4 bases from V and 1 base from J, leaving 11 bases between. CDR3 sequence reads: CASSPGVKSYEQYF. For the CDR3, the DNA is TGCGCCAGCAGCCCAGGGGTAAAATCCTACGAGCAGTACTTC.

The chain recombines TRBV19 with TRBJ1-5; D remains unclear. V lost 3 bases and J lost 7, with 10 bases in between. The germline V gene encodes CDR1 LNHDA and CDR2 SQIVND (reference sequence). This CDR3 region has 13 residues. The CDR3 sequence is CASSILEVQPQHF. Written as DNA, the CDR3 is TGTGCCAGTAGTATTCTCGAGGTGCAGCCCCAGCATTTT. The full variable domain, completed using reference TRBV19 and TRBJ1-5, is DGGITQSPKYLFRKEGQNVTLSCEQNLNHDAMYWYRQDPGQGLRLIYYSQIVNDFQKGDIAEGYSVSREKKESFPLTVTSAQKNPTAFYLCASSILEVQPQHFGDGTRLSIL.

V is TRBV6-2 or TRBV6-3 and J is TRBJ1-2, with 7 bases that match TRBD1. This CDR3 region has 16 residues. V lost 5 bases, J lost 6 bases, and 15 bases stayed unmatched. Germline CDR1 reads MNHEY; CDR2 reads SVGEGT. The CDR3 region has the DNA TGTGCCAGCAGTCCCATGGGACAGCCTAACAGGGATGGCTACACCTTC. Encoded protein: CASSPMGQPNRDGYTF.

V and J are TRBV5-1 and TRBJ2-7; 8 bases are a match to TRBD2. This CDR3 comprises 15 residues. Germline V gene data show CDR1 as SGHRS and CDR2 as YFSETQ. V was clipped by 4 bases and J by 5 bases; unmatched bases: 11. The CDR3 spells CASSVHPAGDNEQYF. Written as DNA, the CDR3 is TGCGCCAGCAGCGTTCACCCAGCGGGGGATAACGAGCAGTACTTC.

V gene TRBV20-1 combines with J gene TRBJ2-1; 9 bases are shared with TRBD2. The CDR3 length is 14 residues. Germline CDR1 reads DFQATT; CDR2 reads SNEGSKA (reference sequence). The V gene end was trimmed by 3 bases and the J gene end by 7 bases; junction bases not matched to a gene: 7. The DNA for the CDR3 is TGCAGTGCTAGTGCGGGGGGGTCTGGGAATGAGCAGTTCTTC. The encoded protein is CSASAGGSGNEQFF.

This sequence joins TRBV7-2 and TRBJ1-5; TRBD1 matches at 7 bases. V shed 0 bases, J shed 4 bases, and the junction held 3 bases outside the gene matches. The CDR3 loop spans 15 amino acids. Germline lookup yields CDR1 SGHTA and CDR2 FQGNSA. The CDR3 DNA is TGTGCCAGCAGCTTAGCGGGACAGATTAATCAGCCCCAGCATTTT. It specifies CASSLAGQINQPQHF.